This T cell receptor (beta chain) appears in the sequencing data of a study of radiotherapy plus CTLA-4 blockade in lung cancer. Assay used: immunoSEQ multiplex PCR; TCRdb lists only in-frame clones, some missing. The sample gives 81,000 or so clones, roughly 86% of which show up once; about 1% is in the top ten. In germline, CDR1 is SNHLY, CDR2 FYNNEI. This CDR3 contains 15 residues. V gave up 4 bases and J gave up 2 bases, with 12 bases separating them. The TCR comes from a human donor with non-small cell lung cancer who had stable disease on radiotherapy plus ipilimumab. The V and J genes are TRBV2 and TRBJ1-5, with no clear D. Sequencing used peripheral blood, obtained from a patient treated with radiotherapy plus ipilimumab. The CDR3 reads CASSAEGGGNQPQHF. The CDR3 DNA reads as TGTGCCAGCAGTGCCGAGGGTGGTGGCAATCAGCCCCAGCATTTT.